A single sample is the source of the 10 T cell receptor beta chains below, sequenced in a study of beta chain features in type 1 diabetes. Findings and limits, study-wide: Type 1 diabetes patients had TCRB CDR3s that were shorter (moderately but significantly so) in all four CD4+ subsets.

No antigen has been identified for these receptors. Of the isolated RNA, all was reverse transcribed, and so the sequenced material was expressed TCRB transcripts. The data were produced by immunoSEQ multiplex PCR, yet TCRdb's version contains in-frame clones alone and is incomplete. The sample lists 120,000 or so clones, roughly a sixth occurring once. What was sequenced was central memory CD4+ T cells from blood. The source is a man aged 18 to 35 with type 1 diabetes.

The CDR3 sequence is CASGFGTVSSYNEQFF. CDR3 nucleotides: TGTGCTAGTGGTTTCGGGACAGTGAGCTCCTACAATGAGCAGTTCTTC. V gene TRBV12-5 combines with J gene TRBJ2-1; 7 bases fit TRBD1. CDR1 is LGHNT, CDR2 FRNRAP, per germline. The CDR3 is made up of 16 amino acids. V was pared by 3 bases and J by 0 bases, with 5 bases of the junction left unmatched.

The sample holds many counts of this clone. The chain is built from TRBV6-5 and TRBJ1-6; no clear D. The CDR3 is 15 amino acids. The germline CDR1 and CDR2 sequences are MNHEY and SVGAGI. The V end lost 6 bases, the J end lost 7 bases, and 16 bases lay between the germline ends. Here the CDR3 DNA reads TGTGCCAGCAGGCCCGACCCGAGAGGGAATTCACCCCTCCACTTT. Encoded protein: CASRPDPRGNSPLHF.

This clone was detected a few times. This sequence joins TRBV23-1 and TRBJ2-5; 8 nucleotides agree with TRBD1. TRBJ2-7 explains the end of the DNA better; the J call may be wrong. TRBV23-1 is identified as an open reading frame with a role that is uncertain. The CDR3 sequence is 15 residues long. CDR3 coding DNA: TGCGCCAGCAGTCCCTCAGGGACAGGCCTCTACGAGCAGTACTTC. Translated: CASSPSGTGLYEQYF.

The chain combines TRBV5-1 with TRBJ2-1, with D unresolved. The germline gives CDR1 SGHRS, CDR2 YFSETQ. The CDR3 contains 13 residues. The V end lost 4 bases, the J end lost 8 bases, and 13 bases lay between the germline ends. This chain's CDR3 is CASSQPPEDEQFF. For the CDR3, the DNA is TGCGCCAGCAGCCAACCTCCTGAGGATGAGCAGTTCTTC.

This clone was counted only a few times. Other nucleotide sequences from this sample produce the same CDR3. V is TRBV7-2 and J is TRBJ2-3; unclear D gene. Trimming removed 1 base from V and 6 bases from J, with 8 bases in between. The CDR3 contains 13 residues. Germline lookup yields CDR1 SGHTA and CDR2 FQGNSA. The CDR3 nucleotides are TGTGCCAGCAGCTTAGACTACCCGGATACGCAGTATTTT. It codes for CASSLDYPDTQYF.

J is TRBJ2-7 and V is TRBV2; 9 bases fit TRBD1. This CDR3 contains 17 residues. The germline CDR1 and CDR2 sequences are SNHLY and FYNNEI. V lost 6 bases to trimming and J lost 1 base; unmatched junction nucleotides: 13. The CDR3 here is CASSRDRVFLMSYEQYF. CDR3 bases: TGTGCCAGCAGCCGGGACAGGGTTTTCCTTATGTCCTACGAGCAGTACTTC.

The sample holds a few counts of this clone. The genes are TRBV20-1 and TRBJ1-2; D gene uncertain. CDR1 is DFQATT and CDR2 is SNEGSKA in the germline V gene (reference sequence). The CDR3 consists of 11 residues. DNA of the CDR3: TGCACCTTTAGAGTGCTGGAAGACTACACCTTC. Its protein is CTFRVLEDYTF.

The rearrangement uses TRBV9 and TRBJ2-5; 8 bases agree with TRBD1. V shed 0 bases and J 5 bases; nucleotides not matched to a gene: 3. Germline values: CDR1 SGDLS, CDR2 YYNGEE. This CDR3 is built from 14 residues. The CDR3 loop reads CASSVATGGETQYF. CDR3 coding DNA: TGTGCCAGCAGCGTAGCTACAGGGGGGGAGACCCAGTACTTC.

This chain links TRBV5-1 with TRBJ2-2; D remains unclear. V was trimmed by 9 bases and J by 0 bases, leaving 15 bases between them. The germline gives CDR1 SGHRS, CDR2 YFSETQ. There are 15 residues in the CDR3. The CDR3 sequence: CATKTGPPNTGELFF. The DNA for the CDR3 is TGCGCCACCAAGACCGGGCCTCCGAACACCGGGGAGCTGTTTTTT.

This clone occurred a few times. The rearrangement links TRBV14 to TRBJ1-1, with D unresolved. Germline CDR1 reads SGHDN; CDR2 reads FVKESK. The CDR3 sequence is 12 residues long. Trimming cost V 6 bases and J 4 bases, with 9 bases left between them. The CDR3 is CASRQSSTEAFF. The CDR3 DNA reads as TGTGCCAGCAGGCAGAGTAGCACTGAAGCTTTCTTT.